This T cell receptor beta chain was observed in a study of blood T cell repertoires in COVID-19. Study-level information: Both acute and convalescent COVID-19 samples were obtained from the United States, Italy and Spain.

V was clipped by 6 bases and J by 3 bases; unmatched bases: 2. The CDR3 covers 13 residues. Germline CDR1 ENHRY, CDR2 SYGVKD. Some clones are missing from TCRdb's copy, which holds only in-frame ones; the method was immunoSEQ multiplex PCR. The sample holds 150,000 to 200,000 clones; around 73% are singletons and the top ten take around 15%. Assignments of participants to cohorts depended upon their own reported clinical history. Recovery among Cohort 3 donors was established by two negative PCRs, clearance, or symptom resolution. Sequencing was done on a sample of PBMCs or T cells enriched from blood (not recorded which). V gene TRBV10-3 combines with J gene TRBJ2-5, with 9 positions matching TRBD1. The source of this sequence is a woman in her forties or fifties who had recovered from COVID-19. The CDR3 DNA follows: TGTGCCATCAGCCGGGACAGGGAAGAGACCCAGTACTTC. Its protein is CAISRDREETQYF.